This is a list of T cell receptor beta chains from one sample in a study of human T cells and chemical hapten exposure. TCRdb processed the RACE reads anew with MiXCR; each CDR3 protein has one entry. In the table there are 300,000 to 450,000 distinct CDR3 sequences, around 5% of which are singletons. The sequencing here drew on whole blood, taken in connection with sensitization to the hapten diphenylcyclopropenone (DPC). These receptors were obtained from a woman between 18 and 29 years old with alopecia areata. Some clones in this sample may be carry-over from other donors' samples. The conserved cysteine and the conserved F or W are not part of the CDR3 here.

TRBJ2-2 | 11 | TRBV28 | ASSLGLNGELF
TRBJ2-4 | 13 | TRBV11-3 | ASSLEGRTQDIQY
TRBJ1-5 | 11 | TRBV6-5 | ASSEAGQQPQH
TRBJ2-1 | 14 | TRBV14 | ASSPPPGAHYNEQF
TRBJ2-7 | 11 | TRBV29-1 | SVVPELSYEQY
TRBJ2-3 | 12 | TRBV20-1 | SAGRLDLHGTQY
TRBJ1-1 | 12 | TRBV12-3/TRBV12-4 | ASSLTGPYTEAF
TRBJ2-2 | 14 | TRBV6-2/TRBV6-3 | ASNALDRPNTGELF
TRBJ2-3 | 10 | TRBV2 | ASIGTADTQY
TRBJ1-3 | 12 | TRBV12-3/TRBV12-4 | ASSQQHFGNTIY
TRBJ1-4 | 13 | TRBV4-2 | ASSQPQGAREKLF
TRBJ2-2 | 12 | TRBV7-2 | ASSVQGAGVRLF
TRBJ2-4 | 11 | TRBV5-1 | ASTSDGQGIQY
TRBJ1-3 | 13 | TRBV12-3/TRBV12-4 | ASRPTGTSGNTIY
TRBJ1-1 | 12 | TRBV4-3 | ASSQDTGSTEAF
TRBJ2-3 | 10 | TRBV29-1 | SVDTGSDTQY
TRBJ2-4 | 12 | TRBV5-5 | ASDRGIAKNIQY
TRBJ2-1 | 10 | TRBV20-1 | SAAGTSLEQF
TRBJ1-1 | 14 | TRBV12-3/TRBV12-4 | ASSSGQGFLITEAF
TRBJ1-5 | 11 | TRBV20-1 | SATDRRNQPQH
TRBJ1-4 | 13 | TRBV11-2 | ASSGRTGGVEKLF
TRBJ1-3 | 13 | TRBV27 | ASRKWGGNENTIY
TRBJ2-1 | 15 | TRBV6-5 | ASSTTSGGASYNEQF
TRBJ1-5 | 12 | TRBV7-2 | ASSLEGMLQPQH
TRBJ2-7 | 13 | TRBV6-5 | ASNPIRTAAYEQY
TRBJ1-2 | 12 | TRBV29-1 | SVEDSQGSYGYT
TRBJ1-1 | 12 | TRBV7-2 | ASSLAQWNTEAF
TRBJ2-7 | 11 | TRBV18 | ASSPQRNRAPY
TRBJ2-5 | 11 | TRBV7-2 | ASSFRQISAQY
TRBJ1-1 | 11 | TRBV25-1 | ASSVNRWTEAF
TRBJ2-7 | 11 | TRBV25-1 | ASRDFGTYEQY
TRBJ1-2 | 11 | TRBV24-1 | ATKGTGSDGYT
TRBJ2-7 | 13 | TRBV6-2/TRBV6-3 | ASSGPGQTAYEQY
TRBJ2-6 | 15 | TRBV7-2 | ASSLRGSFAGANVLT
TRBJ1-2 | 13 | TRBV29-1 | SVSGTESRGYGYT
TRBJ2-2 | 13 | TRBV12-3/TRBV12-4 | ASSLVPQPTGELF
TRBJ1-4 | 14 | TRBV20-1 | SARPIEGGAVEKLF
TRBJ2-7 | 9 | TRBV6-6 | ASRGGYEQY
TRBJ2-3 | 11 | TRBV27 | ASRPRRTDTQY